A single sample is the source of the 26 T cell receptor beta chains below, sequenced in a study of Graves' ophthalmopathy and Graves' hyperthyroidism. The authors amplified TCR beta CDR3 regions, and they did so from RNA transcripts for repertoire sequencing. HTBI primers were used in a first-round RT-PCR, which preceded a second-round multiplex PCR. TCRdb re-analysed the multiplex PCR reads in MiXCR, keeping a single row per CDR3 protein. The sample yields some 750,000 distinct CDR3 sequences, 40% seen once. Sequencing input: peripheral blood. The receptor set was obtained from an adult man with Graves' ophthalmopathy.

With respect to this clonotype: A read error is possible here, since a much larger clone lies one base away. This chain's CDR3 is CSVASWESYEQYF. The CDR3 DNA sequence: TGCAGCGTTGCGTCATGGGAATCCTACGAGCAGTACTTC. This chain joins TRBV29-1 and TRBJ2-7; D call uncertain. This CDR3 is built from 13 residues. Germline CDR1 is SQVTM and CDR2 is ANQGSEA. The ends were cut back, 4 bases at V and 1 base at J, with 11 bases in the middle.

V is TRBV29-1 and J is TRBJ1-1; 10 nucleotides align to TRBD1. Trimming at V came to 6 bases and at J to 4 bases, leaving 5 bases not matched to a gene. The CDR3 totals 13 residues. Germline CDR1 SQVTM, CDR2 ANQGSEA. The CDR3 reads CSVPGQGFTEAFF. The DNA of the CDR3 is TGCAGCGTACCGGGACAGGGGTTCACTGAAGCTTTCTTT.

Only a few counts were recorded for this clonotype. The chain recombines TRBV2 with TRBJ2-5; D not resolved. The CDR3 runs 12 residues. V was clipped by 2 bases and J by 9 bases, with 10 bases between them. The germline CDR1 and CDR2 sequences are SNHLY and FYNNEI. This CDR3 is CASSETLKAQYF. The CDR3 DNA sequence: TGTGCCAGCAGTGAAACCCTAAAGGCCCAGTACTTC.

The chain combines TRBV2 with TRBJ1-1; D possibly corresponds to TRBD1 (5 bases). V shed 2 bases and J shed 10 bases, with 17 bases lying between them. The CDR3 runs 14 residues. The germline V gene encodes CDR1 SNHLY and CDR2 FYNNEI. In DNA form, the CDR3 reads TGTGCCAGCAGTGAACAGGGCGTCTTTATTCGAGCTTTCTTT. Amino acids: CASSEQGVFIRAFF.

This clonotype was counted ten times or more. CDR3 sequence (DNA): TGCAGCGCCCGCGCAGCCACGGGGACCCAGTACTTC. Translated, it gives CSARAATGTQYF. The V gene is TRBV29-1, the J gene TRBJ2-5; D remains ambiguous. V was cut by 7 bases and J by 7 bases, with 16 bases left in between. This CDR3 comprises 12 residues. Germline CDR1 SQVTM, CDR2 ANQGSEA.

CDR3 residues: CSARDSDGGSGNTIYF. In DNA, the CDR3 is TGCAGTGCTAGAGACTCGGACGGAGGCTCTGGAAACACCATATATTTT. The chain carries TRBV20-1 and TRBJ1-3; D call uncertain. In germline, CDR1 is DFQATT, CDR2 SNEGSKA (reference sequence). The CDR3 totals 16 residues. The germline V and J ends were trimmed by 0 bases and 0 bases, with 12 bases remaining between them.

In its sample, this clonotype was seen a few times. The chain recombines TRBV20-1 with TRBJ1-2; 9 bases match TRBD1. Per germline, CDR1 DFQATT and CDR2 SNEGSKA (reference sequence). This CDR3 region has 13 residues. The J segment lost 8 bases and the V segment lost 6 bases, leaving 10 bases of the junction unmatched. In nucleotides, the CDR3 is TGCAGTGCGAAAACAGGGGGCGCATACGGCTACACCTTC. Protein product: CSAKTGGAYGYTF.

V is TRBV29-1 and J is TRBJ2-5, with 10 bases lining up with TRBD1. J gave up 5 bases and V 7 bases, and 10 bases lay outside the gene matches. Germline CDR1 is SQVTM and CDR2 is ANQGSEA. The CDR3 length is 14 residues. CDR3 nucleotide sequence: TGCAGCGGATACGGGACAGGGGATTGGGAGACCCAGTACTTC. Its protein product is CSGYGTGDWETQYF. Together with reference TRBV29-1 and TRBJ2-5, the CDR3 gives the full variable domain: SAVISQKPSRDICQRGTSLTIQCQVDSQVTMMFWYRQQPGQSLTLIATANQGSEATYESGFVIDKFPISRPNLTFSTLTVSNMSPEDSSIYLCSGYGTGDWETQYFGPGTRLLVL.

About this clonotype itself: At one of its ends the junction is not consistent with the germline gene, which may arise from a read error. The chain joins TRBV10-3 to TRBJ1-2, with TRBD1 as a possible D gene (6 bases). The CDR3 spans 15 residues. The germline gives CDR1 ENHRY, CDR2 SYGVKD. For the CDR3, the DNA is TGTGCCAGCAGTATACTGGACGGACAGCTCTATGGCTACACCTTC. Translation gives CASSILDGQLYGYTF.

The chain is built from TRBV7-9 and TRBJ2-2; 7 bases map to TRBD1. The CDR3 totals 15 residues. Germline loops: CDR1 SEHNR, CDR2 FQNEAQ (reference sequence). V was pared by 5 bases and J by 3 bases, with 6 bases of the junction left unmatched. CDR3 region: CASSHRGQDTGELFF. CDR3 nucleotides: TGTGCCAGCAGCCACAGGGGTCAGGACACCGGGGAGCTGTTTTTT.

This clonotype was recorded at least ten times. V gene TRBV7-9 combines with J gene TRBJ2-7; 9 nucleotides align to TRBD1. CDR3 length equals 15 residues. Germline CDR1 SEHNR, CDR2 FQNEAQ (reference sequence). V dropped 0 bases and J dropped 6; count of bases not matched to a gene: 6. The CDR3 DNA reads TGTGCCAGCAGCTTAGCGCTGGGGACAGGGTCCGAGCAGTACTTC. Its translation: CASSLALGTGSEQYF.

There are a few counts of this clonotype. This chain links TRBV6-6 with TRBJ2-5; 10 bases match TRBD2. CDR3 length: 14 amino acids. Germline-derived CDR1 and CDR2 are MNHNY and SVGAGI (reference sequence). J gave up 4 bases and V 8 bases, and 7 bases lay outside the gene matches. DNA for the CDR3: TGTGCCAGCCGTGAGCGGGAGGGACGAGAGACCCAGTACTTC. Encoded protein: CASREREGRETQYF.

For this clonotype: The junction does not match germline at one end; this may be a read error. The gene calls are TRBV10-2 and TRBJ1-1, with D hard to call. This CDR3 has 16 residues. The germline V gene encodes CDR1 WSHSY and CDR2 SAAADI. The CDR3 DNA follows: TGTGCCAGCAGTTACCCGAGGCCGACTCAAACGGCTGAAGCTTTCTTT. Its translation: CASSYPRPTQTAEAFF.

The chain has TRBV20-1 and TRBJ2-7; 9 bases match TRBD2. Germline V lookup: CDR1 DFQATT, CDR2 SNEGSKA (reference sequence). The CDR3 extends over 15 amino acids. The ends lost 3 bases at V and 2 bases at J; junction bases unmatched: 8. The CDR3 DNA is TGCAGTGCTAGGTCTCTTAGCGGGAGTCCCTACGAGCAGTACTTC. Protein: CSARSLSGSPYEQYF.

This clonotype was seen at least ten times. The genes are TRBV19 and TRBJ2-7; 7 bases are shared with TRBD1. This CDR3 has 15 residues. V shed 5 bases and J 3 bases; nucleotides not matched to a gene: 10. The germline CDR1 and CDR2 sequences are LNHDA and SQIVND (reference sequence). This CDR3 reads CASSLRSGQNYEQYF. DNA of the CDR3: TGTGCCAGTAGTTTGCGCTCGGGACAGAACTACGAGCAGTACTTC.

The chain's CDR3 is CASSLSPGRINSPLHF. The DNA for the CDR3 is TGTGCCAGCAGCCTGTCACCGGGACGGATTAATTCACCCCTCCACTTT. The chain is built from TRBV7-9 and TRBJ1-6; TRBD1 might be the D (5 bases). V was clipped by 5 bases and J by 6 bases, with 17 bases between them. The CDR3 runs to 16 residues. CDR1 is SEHNR, CDR2 FQNEAQ, per germline (reference sequence).

The sample holds many counts of this clonotype. The chain joins TRBV10-3 to TRBJ2-7; 11 nucleotides match TRBD2. Looked up from germline, CDR1 is ENHRY and CDR2 is SYGVKD. The CDR3 consists of 14 residues. V trimming: 4 bases; J trimming: 5 bases; junction bases outside the gene matches: 4. CDR3 loop: CAISGIAGGDEQYF. DNA of the CDR3: TGTGCCATCAGTGGGATAGCGGGAGGGGACGAGCAGTACTTC.

This clonotype was picked up one time. This is likely a read error, given that the CDR3 carries no conserved phenylalanine or tryptophan at its end. The V call is TRBV10-3, the J call TRBJ1-1; D remains unclear. The germline V gene encodes CDR1 ENHRY and CDR2 SYGVKD. This CDR3 is 16 amino acids long. CDR3 DNA: TGTGCCAGCAGTTACTCGTTAGGTTCCCGTTCGGGTGAAGCTTTCTCT. This codes for CASSYSLGSRSGEAFS.

The gene calls are TRBV28 and TRBJ1-5, with D unresolved. Trimming cost V 11 bases and J 0 bases, with 14 bases left between them. The CDR3 has 14 residues. From germline, CDR1 is MDHEN and CDR2 SYDVKM. CDR3 coding DNA: TGTGCCGGCCAGTCCCCCTATAGCAATCAGCCCCAGCATTTT. Encoded protein: CAGQSPYSNQPQHF.

This clonotype has a count of ten or more. The chain uses TRBV20-1 and TRBJ1-6; D gene uncertain. This CDR3 spans 11 amino acids. Trimming removed 5 bases from V and 14 bases from J, with 13 bases in between. Germline V gene sequence: CDR1 DFQATT, CDR2 SNEGSKA (reference sequence). The DNA for the CDR3 is TGCAGTGCTCGACTATCTCTAGCCCTCCACTTT. It codes for CSARLSLALHF.

This rearrangement joins TRBV9 to TRBJ1-2; 9 nucleotides line up with TRBD1. Germline V gene sequence: CDR1 SGDLS, CDR2 YYNGEE. The CDR3 covers 13 residues. V lost 3 bases to trimming and J lost 7 bases; unmatched junction nucleotides: 4. CDR3 DNA sequence: TGTGCCAGCAGCGAGACAGGGGGGCTTGGCTACACCTTC. Translating gives CASSETGGLGYTF.

V usage is TRBV7-9 and J usage is TRBJ2-5; D ambiguous. The CDR3 runs 13 residues. Trimming stripped 3 bases from V and 11 bases from J, with 16 bases between. Germline V gene data show CDR1 as SEHNR and CDR2 as FQNEAQ (reference sequence). The CDR3 bases are TGTGCCAGCAGCTTCTTCTCAGGAGTTGAGCAGTACTTC. Translated: CASSFFSGVEQYF.

The V call is TRBV20-1, the J call TRBJ1-5; possibly TRBD1 for D (6 bases). Germline CDR1 is DFQATT and CDR2 is SNEGSKA (reference sequence). V was pared by 6 bases and J by 6 bases, with 15 bases between. The CDR3 is 13 amino acids. This CDR3 is CSAQYRDRQPQHF. CDR3 DNA sequence: TGCAGTGCCCAGTACAGGGATCGTCAGCCCCAGCATTTT.

The CDR3, as DNA: TGTGCCAGCAGCTTTACAGGTAAAATATTTGAGGTGACTGAAGCTTTCTTT. Translation gives CASSFTGKIFEVTEAFF. The rearrangement uses TRBV2 and TRBJ1-1; D is perhaps TRBD1 (5 bases). This CDR3 has 17 residues. V gave up 6 bases and J gave up 5 bases, with 25 bases separating them. Germline V gives CDR1 SNHLY, CDR2 FYNNEI.

This clonotype was observed a handful of times. V is TRBV7-9 and J is TRBJ2-7, with D possibly being TRBD1 or TRBD2 (5 bases each). Trimming cost V 3 bases and J 3 bases, with 15 bases left between them. CDR3 size: 15 residues. Looked up from germline, CDR1 is SEHNR and CDR2 is FQNEAQ (reference sequence). The CDR3 reads CASSLSGGPGYEQYF. The CDR3 coding sequence is TGTGCCAGCAGCTTGAGTGGGGGTCCAGGCTACGAGCAGTACTTC. Together with reference TRBV7-9 and TRBJ2-7, the CDR3 gives the full variable domain: DTGVSQNPRHKITKRGQNVTFRCDPISEHNRLYWYRQTLGQGPEFLTYFQNEAQLEKSRLLSDRFSAERPKGSFSTLEIQRTEQGDSAMYLCASSLSGGPGYEQYFGPGTRLTVT.

The V call is TRBV20-1, the J call TRBJ1-2, with D uncertain. Per the germline V gene, CDR1 is DFQATT and CDR2 is SNEGSKA (reference sequence). The CDR3 consists of 10 residues. Between the trimmed V and J ends, which lost 6 bases and 6 bases, there was a span of 8 bases. CDR3 DNA sequence: TGCAGTGCGCCCCGGGATGGCTACACCTTC. Its translation is CSAPRDGYTF.